The T cell receptor (beta chain) described here comes from a study of beta chain features in type 1 diabetes. Purity exceeded 95% in all sorted populations. About this clone itself: No antigen is known for it.

Findings and limits, study-wide: Still unanswered here is whether HLA type influences TCRB rearrangement. All four CD4+ subsets from Type 1 diabetes patients carried moderately but significantly shorter TCRB CDR3s.

Expressed TCRB transcripts were sequenced because the entire RNA isolate underwent reverse transcription. When averaged, stem cell-like memory T cell samples yielded about a million reads. Sequenced by immunoSEQ multiplex PCR; TCRdb stores in-frame clones only, minus some. The sample lists 40,000 to 55,000 clones, approximately 43% occurring once. Germline values: CDR1 MDHEN, CDR2 SYDVKM. The germline V and J ends were trimmed by 7 bases and 7 bases, with 16 bases remaining between them. The CDR3 consists of 13 residues. The origin of this receptor is a man under 40 with type 1 diabetes. Material for sequencing was stem cell memory CD4+ T cells from blood. The chain recombines TRBV28 with TRBJ1-2; D gene uncertain. In DNA, the CDR3 is TGTGCCAGCAACCCCGCTGCGTATCGTGGCTACACCTTC. Amino acids: CASNPAAYRGYTF.